A few counts support the clone carrying this T cell receptor beta chain. Its specificity is not known. These data originate in a study of beta chain features in type 1 diabetes. Germline CDR1 and CDR2: SQVTM and ANQGSEA. This CDR3 is built from 14 residues. V lost 6 bases to trimming and J lost 1 base; unmatched junction nucleotides: 8. Study conclusions and caveats: A closer apparent resemblance between naive, central memory and Treg TCRB repertoires was seen in patients than in healthy donors. Shorter TCRB CDR3s, moderately but significantly so, were found in Type 1 diabetes patients in all four CD4+ subsets.

Since all of the isolated RNA was reverse transcribed, expressed TCRB transcripts were what got sequenced. The table came from immunoSEQ multiplex PCR; TCRdb's copy has only in-frame clones and leaves some out. The sample lists under 300,000 clones, 20% to 25% occurring once. The chain couples TRBV29-1 to TRBJ2-7; 8 bases match TRBD2. The sample taken for sequencing was naive CD4+ T cells from blood. The receptor was isolated from a woman aged 25 to 39 with type 1 diabetes. CDR3 sequence reads: CSVGGRSRSYEQYF. CDR3 nucleotides: TGCAGCGTGGGCGGGAGGTCCAGGTCCTACGAGCAGTACTTC.